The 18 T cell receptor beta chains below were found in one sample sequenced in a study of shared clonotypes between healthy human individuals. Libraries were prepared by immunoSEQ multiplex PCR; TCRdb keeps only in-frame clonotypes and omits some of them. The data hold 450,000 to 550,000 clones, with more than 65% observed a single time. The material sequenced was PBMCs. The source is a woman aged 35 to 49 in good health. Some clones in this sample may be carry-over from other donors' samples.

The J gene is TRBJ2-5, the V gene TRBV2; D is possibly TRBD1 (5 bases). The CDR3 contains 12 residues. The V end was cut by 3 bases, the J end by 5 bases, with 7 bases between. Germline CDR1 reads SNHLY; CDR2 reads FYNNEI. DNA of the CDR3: TGTGCCAGCAGTGACGACAGTGAGACCCAGTACTTC. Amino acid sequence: CASSDDSETQYF.

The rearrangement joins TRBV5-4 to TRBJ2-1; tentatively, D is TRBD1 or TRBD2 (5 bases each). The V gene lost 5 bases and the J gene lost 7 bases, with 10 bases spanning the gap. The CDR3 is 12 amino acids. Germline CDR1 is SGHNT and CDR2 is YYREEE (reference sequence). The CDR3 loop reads CASSTGLNEQFF. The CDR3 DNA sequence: TGTGCCAGCAGTACAGGACTGAATGAGCAGTTCTTC.

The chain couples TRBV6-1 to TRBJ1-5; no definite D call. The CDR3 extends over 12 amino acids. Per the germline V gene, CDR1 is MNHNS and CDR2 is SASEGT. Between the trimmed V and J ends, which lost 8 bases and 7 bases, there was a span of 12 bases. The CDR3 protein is CASVSGGQPQHF. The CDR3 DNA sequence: TGTGCCAGCGTGTCGGGAGGGCAGCCCCAGCATTTT.

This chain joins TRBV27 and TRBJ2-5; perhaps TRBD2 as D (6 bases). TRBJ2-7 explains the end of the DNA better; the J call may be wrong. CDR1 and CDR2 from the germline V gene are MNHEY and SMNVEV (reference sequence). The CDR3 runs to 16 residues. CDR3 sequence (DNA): TGTGCCAGCAGTCCCCTTGGGGGAGGCCTCTCCTACGAGCAGTACTTC. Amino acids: CASSPLGGGLSYEQYF.

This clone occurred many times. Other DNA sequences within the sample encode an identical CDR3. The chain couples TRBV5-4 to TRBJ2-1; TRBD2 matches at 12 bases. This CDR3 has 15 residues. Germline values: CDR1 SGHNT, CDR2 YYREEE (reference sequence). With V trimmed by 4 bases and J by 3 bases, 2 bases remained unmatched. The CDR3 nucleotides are TGTGCCAGCAGCGGGGGACTAGCGGGCTACAATGAGCAGTTCTTC. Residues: CASSGGLAGYNEQFF. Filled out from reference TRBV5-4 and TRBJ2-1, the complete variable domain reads ETGVTQSPTHLIKTRGQQVTLRCSSQSGHNTVSWYQQALGQGPQFIFQYYREEENGRGNFPPRFSGLQFPNYSSELNVNALELDDSALYLCASSGGLAGYNEQFFGPGTRLTVL.

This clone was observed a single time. The DNA of the CDR3 is TGCGCCAGCAGCTTGTCGGTTAGCGGGAGTACAGATACGCAGTATTTT. This translates into CASSLSVSGSTDTQYF. The chain joins TRBV5-1 to TRBJ2-3; 9 nucleotides agree with TRBD2. The V gene's germline CDR1 is SGHRS and CDR2 YFSETQ. This CDR3 comprises 16 residues. The V gene end was trimmed by 1 base and the J gene end by 3 bases; junction bases not matched to a gene: 6.

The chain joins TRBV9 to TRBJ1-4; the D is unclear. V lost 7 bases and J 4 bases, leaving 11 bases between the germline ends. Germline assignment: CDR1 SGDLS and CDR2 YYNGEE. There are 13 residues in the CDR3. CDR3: CASSRNYNEKLFF. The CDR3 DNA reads TGTGCCAGCTCGAGAAACTATAATGAAAAACTGTTTTTT.

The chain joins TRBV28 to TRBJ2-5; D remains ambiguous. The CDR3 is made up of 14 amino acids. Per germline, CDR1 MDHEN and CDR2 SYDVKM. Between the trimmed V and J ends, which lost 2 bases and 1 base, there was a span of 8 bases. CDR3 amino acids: CASSLRHRQETQYF. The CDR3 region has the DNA TGTGCCAGCAGTTTAAGACACCGCCAAGAGACCCAGTACTTC.

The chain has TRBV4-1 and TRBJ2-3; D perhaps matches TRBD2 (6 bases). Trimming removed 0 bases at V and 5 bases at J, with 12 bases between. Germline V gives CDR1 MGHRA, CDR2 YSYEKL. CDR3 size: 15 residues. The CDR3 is CASSQDGGRGDTQYF. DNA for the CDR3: TGCGCCAGCAGCCAAGATGGAGGGAGAGGAGATACGCAGTATTTT.

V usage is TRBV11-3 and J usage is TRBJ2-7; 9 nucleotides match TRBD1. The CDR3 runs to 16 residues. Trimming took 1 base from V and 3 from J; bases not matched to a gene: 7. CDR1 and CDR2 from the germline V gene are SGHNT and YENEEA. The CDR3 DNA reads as TGTGCCAGCAGCTTAGGTAGGGGGACAGGGTGCTACGAGCAGTACTTC. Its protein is CASSLGRGTGCYEQYF.

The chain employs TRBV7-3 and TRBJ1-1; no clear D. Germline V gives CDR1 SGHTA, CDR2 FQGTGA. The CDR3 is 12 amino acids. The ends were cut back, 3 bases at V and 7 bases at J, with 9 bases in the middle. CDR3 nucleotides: TGTGCCAGCAGCTTTGGGGAGGGTGAAGCTTTCTTT. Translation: CASSFGEGEAFF.

CDR3 sequence: CASGLSGIRGDTQYF. DNA of the CDR3: TGTGCTAGTGGTTTAAGCGGGATTCGTGGGGATACGCAGTATTTT. The chain joins TRBV12-5 to TRBJ2-3; the match to TRBD2 covers 7 bases. The junction had 9 bases not matched to a gene; V was cut back by 3 bases and J by 6 bases. The CDR3 has 15 residues. Germline V gene sequence: CDR1 LGHNT, CDR2 FRNRAP.

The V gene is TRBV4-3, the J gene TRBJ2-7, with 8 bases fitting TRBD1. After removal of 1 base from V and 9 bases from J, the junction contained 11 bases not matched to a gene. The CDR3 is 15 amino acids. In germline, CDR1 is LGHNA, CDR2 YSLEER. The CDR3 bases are TGCGCCAGCAGCCAAGGACCTCGACAGGGGAACGGGCAGTACTTC. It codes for CASSQGPRQGNGQYF.

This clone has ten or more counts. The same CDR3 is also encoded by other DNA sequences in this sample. CDR3 sequence reads: CASSLGQGREKLFF. CDR3 DNA sequence: TGCGCCAGCAGCTTGGGACAGGGGCGGGAAAAACTGTTTTTT. The chain employs TRBV5-1 and TRBJ1-4; 8 nucleotides agree with TRBD1. This CDR3 region has 14 residues. J was trimmed by 8 bases and V by 0 bases; bases with no gene match: 3. Germline CDR1 is SGHRS and CDR2 is YFSETQ.

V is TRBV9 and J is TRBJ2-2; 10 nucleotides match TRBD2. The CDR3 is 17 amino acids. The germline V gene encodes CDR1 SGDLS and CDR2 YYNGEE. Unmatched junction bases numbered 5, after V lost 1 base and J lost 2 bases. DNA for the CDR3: TGTGCCAGCAGCGTATTATGGACTAGCGGTAACACCGGGGAGCTGTTTTTT. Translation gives CASSVLWTSGNTGELFF.

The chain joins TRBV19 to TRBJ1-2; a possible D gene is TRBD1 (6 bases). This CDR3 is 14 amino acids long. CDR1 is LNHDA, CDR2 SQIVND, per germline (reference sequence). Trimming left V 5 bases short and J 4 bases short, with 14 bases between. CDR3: CASSADTGIYGYTF. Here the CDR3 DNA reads TGTGCCAGTAGTGCCGACACAGGGATCTATGGCTACACCTTC.

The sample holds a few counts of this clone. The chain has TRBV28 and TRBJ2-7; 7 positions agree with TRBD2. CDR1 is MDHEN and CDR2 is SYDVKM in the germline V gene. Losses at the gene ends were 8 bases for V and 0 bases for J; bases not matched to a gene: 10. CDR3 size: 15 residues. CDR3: CASVGREPTSYEQYF. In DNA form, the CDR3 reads TGTGCCAGCGTAGGGCGGGAGCCCACCTCCTACGAGCAGTACTTC.

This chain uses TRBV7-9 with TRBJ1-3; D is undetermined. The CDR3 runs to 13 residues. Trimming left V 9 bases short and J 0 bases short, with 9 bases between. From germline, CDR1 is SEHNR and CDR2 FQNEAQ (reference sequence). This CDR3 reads CASSGNSGNTIYF. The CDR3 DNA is TGTGCCAGTTCCGGGAACTCTGGAAACACCATATATTTT. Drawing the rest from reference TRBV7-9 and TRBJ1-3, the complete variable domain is DTGVSQNPRHKITKRGQNVTFRCDPISEHNRLYWYRQTLGQGPEFLTYFQNEAQLEKSRLLSDRFSAERPKGSFSTLEIQRTEQGDSAMYLCASSGNSGNTIYFGEGSWLTVV.